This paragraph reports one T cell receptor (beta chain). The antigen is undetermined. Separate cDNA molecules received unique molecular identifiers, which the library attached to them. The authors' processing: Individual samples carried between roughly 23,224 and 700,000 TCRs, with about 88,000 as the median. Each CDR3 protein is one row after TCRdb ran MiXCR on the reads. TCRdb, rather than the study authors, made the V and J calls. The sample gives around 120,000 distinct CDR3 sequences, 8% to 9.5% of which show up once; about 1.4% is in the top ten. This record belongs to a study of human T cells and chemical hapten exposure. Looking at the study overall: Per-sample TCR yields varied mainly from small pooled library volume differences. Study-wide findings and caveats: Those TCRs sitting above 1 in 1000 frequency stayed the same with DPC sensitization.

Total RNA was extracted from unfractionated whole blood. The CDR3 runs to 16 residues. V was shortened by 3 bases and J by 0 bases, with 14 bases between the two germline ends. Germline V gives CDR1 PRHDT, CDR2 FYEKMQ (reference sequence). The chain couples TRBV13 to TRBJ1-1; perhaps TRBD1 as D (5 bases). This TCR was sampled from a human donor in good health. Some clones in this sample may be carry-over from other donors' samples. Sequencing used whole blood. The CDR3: CASSLGEWAMNTEAFF. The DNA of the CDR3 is TGTGCCAGCAGCTTGGGGGAGTGGGCCATGAACACTGAAGCTTTCTTT.